This T cell receptor (beta chain) was identified in a study of cytomegalovirus exposure and HLA in healthy donors. Study-wide points: DRB1 had the most TCR associations and HLA-C the fewest, a later analysis found, with rates varying by HLA locus. Beyond CMV serostatus, there was no information to go on about immune exposure.

In the PCR, 60 Vbeta and 13 Jbeta primers were used. The repertoire was sequenced with immunoSEQ multiplex PCR; TCRdb's copy has only in-frame clones and lacks some. Here the sample spans under 300,000 clones, roughly 91% being singletons. Unmatched junction bases numbered 11, after V lost 9 bases and J lost 5 bases. CDR1 and CDR2 (germline): SGHRS, YFSETQ. This CDR3 contains 15 residues. This clone appeared a single time. Its cognate antigen is unknown. V usage is TRBV5-1 and J usage is TRBJ2-5, with 12 positions matching TRBD1. The specimen sequenced was PBMCs. The clonotype comes from a girl aged 2 to 9 in good health and CMV-seronegative. CDR3 sequence (DNA): TGCGCCACCTCAATCGGGGACAGGGGGCACGAGACCCAGTACTTC. Translated: CATSIGDRGHETQYF.